These 2 T cell receptor beta chains were all obtained from the same sample, sequenced in a study of post-analysis software for immune sequencing data. Their antigens remain unidentified. Whole-study findings and limits: Five or six TRBV segments were more frequent in patients than controls; TRBV5-6, TRBV5-1 and TRBV20-1 belonged to this group.

Libraries were made from TCR beta cDNA, and they carried unique molecular identifiers. Each CDR3 protein is one row after TCRdb ran MiXCR on the PCR reads. Among hundreds of thousands of distinct CDR3 sequences listed, just under 30% were seen once. The sample consisted of blood. These receptors originate from a girl aged 5 to 17 with multiple sclerosis.

V and J are TRBV7-2 and TRBJ2-1; D unresolved. Germline CDR1 is SGHTA and CDR2 is FQGNSA. V lost 1 base and J lost 0, with 4 bases in between. The CDR3 sequence is 14 residues long. The CDR3 DNA reads as TGTGCCAGCAGCTTAGGACACTCCTACAATGAGCAGTTCTTC. It translates to CASSLGHSYNEQFF.

The chain has TRBV5-1 and TRBJ1-3, with D possibly being TRBD1 (5 bases). V shed 0 bases and J shed 0 bases, with 10 bases lying between them. Germline CDR1 is SGHRS and CDR2 is YFSETQ. This CDR3 spans 16 amino acids. The CDR3 DNA is TGCGCCAGCAGCTTGGGGGGGTTTGACTCTGGAAACACCATATATTTT. Its protein is CASSLGGFDSGNTIYF.